The next 26 T cell receptor beta chains were all read from a single sample in a study of OX40 agonist ivuxolimab in advanced cancers. Profiled with immunoSEQ multiplex PCR; TCRdb holds only in-frame clones, not every one. The sample carries about 80,000 clones, almost 85% recorded once. Sequenced material: CD4+ or CD8+ T cells sorted from blood, taken in a trial of the OX40 agonist ivuxolimab. The receptors were gathered from an adult with an advanced solid tumor such as melanoma, head and neck, liver or kidney cancer.

V is TRBV5-1 and J is TRBJ1-1, with D unresolved. Germline-derived CDR1 and CDR2 are SGHRS and YFSETQ. The germline V and J ends were trimmed by 1 base and 4 bases, with 11 bases remaining between them. The CDR3 extends over 14 amino acids. CDR3 sequence: CASSLREVGTEAFF. CDR3 in DNA: TGCGCCAGCAGCTTGAGGGAGGTAGGCACTGAAGCTTTCTTT.

Notes on this clone: A far larger clone is off by one base, so a read error is likely. The CDR3 DNA follows: TGTGCCAGCAGCCAAGAATCGGCCCTCGAACGGTCTGAGCAGTACTTC. It is translated as CASSQESALERSEQYF. V gene TRBV27 combines with J gene TRBJ2-7; D is undetermined. CDR1 and CDR2 from the germline V gene are MNHEY and SMNVEV (reference sequence). This CDR3 spans 16 amino acids. Between the trimmed V and J ends, which lost 6 bases and 7 bases, there was a span of 25 bases.

This chain uses TRBV2 with TRBJ2-7, with D perhaps given as TRBD1 or TRBD2 (5 bases each). Trimming stripped 10 bases from V and 4 bases from J, with 17 bases between. The germline V gene has CDR1 SNHLY and CDR2 FYNNEI. This CDR3 has 13 residues. The CDR3 region has the DNA TGTGCCATCCGCCGGGACCTCGTGTACGAGCAGTACTTC. It specifies CAIRRDLVYEQYF.

This chain uses TRBV23-1 with TRBJ2-2; 10 bases are a match to TRBD2. TRBV23-1 is identified as an open reading frame with a role that is uncertain. With V trimmed by 6 bases and J by 5 bases, 3 bases remained unmatched. The CDR3 runs 14 residues. Here the CDR3 reads CASSLAGETGELFF. The CDR3 DNA reads as TGCGCCAGCAGCCTAGCGGGGGAAACCGGGGAGCTGTTTTTT.

Worth noting for this clone: Other nucleotide sequences in the sample specify the same CDR3. The chain has TRBV19 and TRBJ2-7, with 8 positions matching TRBD1. The CDR3 sequence is 16 residues long. The V and J ends lost 3 bases and 1 base, in that order; junction bases with no gene match: 8. CDR1 and CDR2 (germline): LNHDA, SQIVND (reference sequence). The CDR3 nucleotides read TGTGCCAGTAGTATCCCACCGGGACAGGCTTCCTACGAGCAGTACTTC. Translating gives CASSIPPGQASYEQYF.

CDR3 loop: CASSPDVRAYSNQPQHF. DNA of the CDR3: TGTGCCAGCAGCCCGGACGTTCGGGCATATAGCAATCAGCCCCAGCATTTT. The chain joins TRBV28 to TRBJ1-5; no firm D call. This CDR3 contains 17 residues. From germline, CDR1 is MDHEN and CDR2 SYDVKM. Trimming stripped 6 bases from V and 0 bases from J, with 18 bases between. Together with reference TRBV28 and TRBJ1-5, the CDR3 gives the full variable domain: DVKVTQSSRYLVKRTGEKVFLECVQDMDHENMFWYRQDPGLGLRLIYFSYDVKMKEKGDIPEGYSVSREKKERFSLILESASTNQTSMYLCASSPDVRAYSNQPQHFGDGTRLSIL.

The chain has TRBV7-2 and TRBJ1-2; D is possibly TRBD1 (6 bases). This CDR3 has 13 residues. Germline V gene sequence: CDR1 SGHTA, CDR2 FQGNSA. The germline V and J ends were trimmed by 4 bases and 4 bases, with 10 bases remaining between them. CDR3 amino acids: CASSSTGAYGYTF. The CDR3 DNA reads as TGTGCCAGCAGCTCGACAGGCGCCTATGGCTACACCTTC.

V usage is TRBV5-1 and J usage is TRBJ2-1, with TRBD2 as a possible D gene (6 bases). V was clipped by 6 bases and J by 0 bases, with 13 bases between them. Germline V CDR1 and CDR2: SGHRS, YFSETQ. The CDR3 sequence is 15 residues long. CDR3 DNA: TGCGCCAGCAACGGGGACTCGAGCTCCTACAATGAGCAGTTCTTC. It translates to CASNGDSSSYNEQFF.

V gene TRBV28 combines with J gene TRBJ1-2; 8 bases fit TRBD1. V trimming: 6 bases; J trimming: 2 bases; junction bases outside the gene matches: 5. Germline CDR1 MDHEN, CDR2 SYDVKM. This CDR3 is 14 amino acids long. CDR3 loop: CASSERTGNYGYTF. The CDR3, as DNA: TGTGCCAGCAGCGAGCGGACAGGGAACTATGGCTACACCTTC.

The V gene is TRBV19, the J gene TRBJ2-3; 13 bases fit TRBD2. The CDR3 is 18 residues long. From germline, CDR1 is LNHDA and CDR2 SQIVND (reference sequence). J gave up 0 bases and V 6 bases, and 9 bases lay outside the gene matches. CDR3 sequence: CASSGGLAGAPSTDTQYF. DNA for the CDR3: TGTGCCAGTAGCGGTGGACTAGCGGGAGCCCCTAGCACAGATACGCAGTATTTT.

The chain is built from TRBV7-2 and TRBJ1-2; perhaps TRBD1 as D (5 bases). The germline V and J ends were trimmed by 0 bases and 0 bases, with 8 bases remaining between them. The CDR3 consists of 15 residues. Germline-derived CDR1 and CDR2 are SGHTA and FQGNSA. CDR3 sequence (DNA): TGTGCCAGCAGCTTAGCGAGGGGTTCTAACTATGGCTACACCTTC. This translates into CASSLARGSNYGYTF.

This clone showed up just once. The CDR3 reads CASRNPSLDTQYF. In DNA form, the CDR3 reads TGTGCCAGCAGAAACCCCTCCTTGGATACGCAGTATTTT. The chain links TRBV6-1 to TRBJ2-3; no reliable D call. Germline CDR1 is MNHNS and CDR2 is SASEGT. Trimming stripped 6 bases from V and 6 bases from J, with 13 bases between. CDR3 length: 13 residues.

The V call is TRBV27, the J call TRBJ2-2; no clear D gene. The CDR3 runs 16 residues. Between the trimmed V and J ends, which lost 3 bases and 8 bases, there was a span of 19 bases. Germline values: CDR1 MNHEY, CDR2 SMNVEV (reference sequence). CDR3 DNA: TGTGCCAGCAGTTTCACCAATGTAAGGTCCCTGGGGGAGCTGTTTTTT. This gives the protein CASSFTNVRSLGELFF.

The chain is built from TRBV2 and TRBJ2-2; D gene unclear. CDR1 and CDR2 (germline): SNHLY, FYNNEI. V dropped 4 bases and J dropped 0 bases, with 9 bases sitting between them. The CDR3 sequence is 15 residues long. Here the CDR3 DNA reads TGTGCCAGCAGTGGCGTACGGTCGAACACCGGGGAGCTGTTTTTT. Protein product: CASSGVRSNTGELFF.

The chain couples TRBV6-4 to TRBJ2-7, with 8 bases that match TRBD1. CDR3 length equals 14 residues. The J segment lost 4 bases and the V segment lost 5 bases, leaving 7 bases of the junction unmatched. CDR1 and CDR2 from the germline V gene are MRHNA and SNTAGT. The CDR3 loop reads CASSSPGQEYEQYF. The DNA for the CDR3 is TGTGCCAGCAGTAGCCCGGGACAGGAGTACGAGCAGTACTTC.

The chain joins TRBV6-5 to TRBJ1-6; 10 nucleotides align to TRBD1. The ends lost 1 base at V and 8 bases at J; junction bases unmatched: 2. CDR3 size: 15 residues. The germline CDR1 and CDR2 sequences are MNHEY and SVGAGI. For the CDR3, the DNA is TGTGCCAGCAGTTACTTTGGACAGGGGGATTCACCCCTCCACTTT. This sequence encodes CASSYFGQGDSPLHF.

The CDR3 loop reads CAWSVGLETDTQYF. CDR3 in DNA: TGTGCCTGGAGTGTGGGACTAGAAACAGATACGCAGTATTTT. V is TRBV30 and J is TRBJ2-3; TRBD2 matches at 8 bases. Losses at the gene ends were 0 bases for V and 3 bases for J; bases not matched to a gene: 2. The CDR3 length is 14 residues. CDR1 and CDR2 from the germline V gene are GTSNPN and SVGIG (reference sequence).

The V and J genes are TRBV23-1 and TRBJ2-7; 7 positions agree with TRBD1. TRBV23-1 carries the ORF label, with uncertain function. The ends lost 7 bases at V and 0 bases at J; junction bases unmatched: 15. This CDR3 comprises 17 residues. CDR3 region: CASTPIPSGTASYEQYF. The CDR3 DNA follows: TGCGCCAGCACCCCAATCCCTTCCGGGACAGCCTCCTACGAGCAGTACTTC.

The V gene is TRBV27, the J gene TRBJ1-1; 7 bases are a match to TRBD1. Trimming took 6 bases from V and 1 from J; bases not matched to a gene: 2. This CDR3 comprises 13 residues. The germline CDR1 and CDR2 sequences are MNHEY and SMNVEV (reference sequence). For the CDR3, the DNA is TGTGCCAGCAGGGGGACAGCGAACACTGAAGCTTTCTTT. Its translation: CASRGTANTEAFF.

The rearrangement links TRBV6-6 to TRBJ1-2, with 9 nucleotides matching TRBD1. The CDR3 totals 15 residues. Per the germline V gene, CDR1 is MNHNY and CDR2 is SVGAGI (reference sequence). J lost 4 bases, V lost 4 bases, and 7 bases had no gene match. The CDR3 DNA reads TGTGCCAGCAGTTCCGGGACAGGGCGGGCCTATGGCTACACCTTC. Residues: CASSSGTGRAYGYTF.

Concerning this clone itself: This specimen includes other DNA sequences encoding the same CDR3. The chain links TRBV7-9 to TRBJ2-7; the D call may be TRBD1 or TRBD2 (6 bases each). V was trimmed by 3 bases and J by 0 bases, leaving 12 bases between them. From germline, CDR1 is SEHNR and CDR2 FQNEAQ (reference sequence). The CDR3 covers 15 residues. CDR3 protein: CASSLVGGSSYEQYF. The CDR3 DNA is TGTGCCAGCAGCTTGGTAGGGGGGAGCTCCTACGAGCAGTACTTC.

The rearrangement joins TRBV7-9 to TRBJ1-1; D is ambiguous. V lost 1 base and J lost 1, with 10 bases in between. The length of the CDR3 is 15 residues. Germline V gene lookup returns CDR1 SEHNR and CDR2 FQNEAQ (reference sequence). CDR3 protein: CASSLVGAGNTEAFF. CDR3 DNA: TGTGCCAGCAGCTTAGTGGGCGCAGGGAACACTGAAGCTTTCTTT.

This chain connects TRBV18 to TRBJ2-2; 7 positions match TRBD2. The CDR3 loop spans 16 amino acids. V was pared by 5 bases and J by 0 bases, with 6 bases of the junction left unmatched. Germline CDR1 KGHSH, CDR2 LQKENI. CDR3 in DNA: TGTGCCAGCTCAACCCAGCGGGACCCGAACACCGGGGAGCTGTTTTTT. As protein: CASSTQRDPNTGELFF.

This sequence joins TRBV2 and TRBJ2-5; 12 bases map to TRBD2. V was clipped by 4 bases and J by 7 bases; unmatched bases: 16. This CDR3 is 18 amino acids long. Per germline, CDR1 SNHLY and CDR2 FYNNEI. The DNA of the CDR3 is TGTGCCAGCAGTGTGGAGACTAGCGGGAGTTGGGGTTCGGGGACCCAGTACTTC. Translating it yields CASSVETSGSWGSGTQYF. Full variable domain (missing parts from reference TRBV2 and TRBJ2-5): EPEVTQTPSHQVTQMGQEVILRCVPISNHLYFYWYRQILGQKVEFLVSFYNNEISEKSEIFDDQFSVERPDGSNFTLKIRSTKLEDSAMYFCASSVETSGSWGSGTQYFGPGTRLLVL.

The chain recombines TRBV6-1 with TRBJ2-2; D might be TRBD1 (5 bases). V was cut by 11 bases and J by 1 base, with 14 bases left in between. Germline CDR1 reads MNHNS; CDR2 reads SASEGT. The CDR3 loop spans 14 amino acids. The CDR3 region has the DNA TGTGCCGCAAACCCCGACAGGAACACCGGGGAGCTGTTTTTT. Translated: CAANPDRNTGELFF.

The CDR3 sequence is CASSQGDRGTNYGYTF. In DNA, the CDR3 is TGCGCCAGCAGCCAAGGGGACAGGGGGACTAACTATGGCTACACCTTC. The rearrangement joins TRBV4-3 to TRBJ1-2; TRBD1 matches at 11 bases. CDR1 and CDR2 from the germline V gene are LGHNA and YSLEER. V dropped 1 base and J dropped 0; count of bases not matched to a gene: 1. The CDR3 is 16 residues long.